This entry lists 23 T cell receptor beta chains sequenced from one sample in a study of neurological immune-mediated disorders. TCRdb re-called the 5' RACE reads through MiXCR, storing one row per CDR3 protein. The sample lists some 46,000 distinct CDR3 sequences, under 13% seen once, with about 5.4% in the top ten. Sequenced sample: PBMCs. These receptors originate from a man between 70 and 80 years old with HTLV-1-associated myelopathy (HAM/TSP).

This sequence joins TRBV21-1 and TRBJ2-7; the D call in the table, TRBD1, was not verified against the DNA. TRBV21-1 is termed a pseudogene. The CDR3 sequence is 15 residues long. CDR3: CASSSPTEGLREQYF. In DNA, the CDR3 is TGTGCCAGCAGCAGCCCGACAGAGGGTCTACGAGAGCAGTACTTC.

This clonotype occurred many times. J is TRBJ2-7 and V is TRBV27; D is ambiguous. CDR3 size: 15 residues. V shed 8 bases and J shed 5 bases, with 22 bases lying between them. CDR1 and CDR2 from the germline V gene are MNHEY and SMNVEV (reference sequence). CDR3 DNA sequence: TGTGCCAGCGCAGTTTTCCTCCCCGGGCAGGACGAGCAGTACTTC. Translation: CASAVFLPGQDEQYF.

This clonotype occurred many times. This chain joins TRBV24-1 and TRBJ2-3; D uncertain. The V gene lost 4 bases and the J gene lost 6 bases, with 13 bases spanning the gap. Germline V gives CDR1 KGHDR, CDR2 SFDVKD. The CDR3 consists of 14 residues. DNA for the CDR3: TGTGCCACCAGTGACCGGGTAAGAACCGATACGCAGTATTTT. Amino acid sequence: CATSDRVRTDTQYF.

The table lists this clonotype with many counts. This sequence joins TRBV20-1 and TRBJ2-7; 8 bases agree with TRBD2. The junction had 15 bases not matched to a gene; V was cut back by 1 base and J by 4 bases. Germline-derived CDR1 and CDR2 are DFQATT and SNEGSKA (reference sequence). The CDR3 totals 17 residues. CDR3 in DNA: TGCAGTGCTAGAGCCCAGCGGGAGTCAAGAATTGGGTACGAGCAGTACTTC. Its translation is CSARAQRESRIGYEQYF.

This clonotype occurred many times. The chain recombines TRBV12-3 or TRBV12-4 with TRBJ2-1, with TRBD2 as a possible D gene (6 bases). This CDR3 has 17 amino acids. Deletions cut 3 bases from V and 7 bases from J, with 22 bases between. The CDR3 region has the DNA TGTGCCAGCAGTTTTTTCCCCGTCGGACTAATGGGTAATGAGCAGTTCTTC. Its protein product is CASSFFPVGLMGNEQFF.

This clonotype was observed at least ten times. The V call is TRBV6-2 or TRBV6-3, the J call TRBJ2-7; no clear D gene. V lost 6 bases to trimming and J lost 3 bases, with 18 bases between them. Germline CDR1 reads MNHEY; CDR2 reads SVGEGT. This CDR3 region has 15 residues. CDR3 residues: CASRPGRSVHYEQYF. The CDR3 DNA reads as TGTGCCAGCAGGCCCGGACGCTCCGTCCACTACGAGCAGTACTTC.

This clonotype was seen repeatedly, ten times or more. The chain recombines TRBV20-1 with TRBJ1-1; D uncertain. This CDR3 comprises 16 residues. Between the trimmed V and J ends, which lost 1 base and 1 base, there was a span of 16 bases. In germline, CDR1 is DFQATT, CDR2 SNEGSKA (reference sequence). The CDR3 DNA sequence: TGCAGTGCTAGAGGACCTGCCGTAATATCGAACACTGAAGCTTTCTTT. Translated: CSARGPAVISNTEAFF.

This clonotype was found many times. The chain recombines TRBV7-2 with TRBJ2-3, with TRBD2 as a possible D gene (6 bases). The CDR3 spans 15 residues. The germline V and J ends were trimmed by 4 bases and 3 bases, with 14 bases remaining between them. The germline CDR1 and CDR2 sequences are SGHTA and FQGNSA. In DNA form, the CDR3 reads TGTGCCAGCAGCTCCGGTATGGGGGGAACAGATACGCAGTATTTT. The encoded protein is CASSSGMGGTDTQYF.

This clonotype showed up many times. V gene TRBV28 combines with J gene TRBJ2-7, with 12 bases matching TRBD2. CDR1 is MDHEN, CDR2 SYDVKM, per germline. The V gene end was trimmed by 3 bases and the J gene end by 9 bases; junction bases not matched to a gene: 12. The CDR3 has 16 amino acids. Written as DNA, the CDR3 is TGTGCCAGCAGTTTGGGAGGGCTAGCGGGAGGGCGCGCGCAGTACTTC. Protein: CASSLGGLAGGRAQYF.

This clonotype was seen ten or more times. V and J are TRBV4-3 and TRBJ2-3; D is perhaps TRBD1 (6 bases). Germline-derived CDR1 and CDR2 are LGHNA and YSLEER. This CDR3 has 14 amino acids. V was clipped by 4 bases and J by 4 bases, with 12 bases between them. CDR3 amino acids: CASSPTGPSDTQYF. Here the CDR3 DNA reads TGCGCCAGCAGCCCGACAGGACCTTCAGATACGCAGTATTTT.

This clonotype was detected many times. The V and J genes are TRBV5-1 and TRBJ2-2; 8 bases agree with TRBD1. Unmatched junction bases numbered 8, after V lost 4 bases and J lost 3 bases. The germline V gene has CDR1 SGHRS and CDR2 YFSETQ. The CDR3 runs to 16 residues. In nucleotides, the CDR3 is TGCGCCAGCAGCCCACAGGGGGGCGCGGACACCGGGGAGCTGTTTTTT. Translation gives CASSPQGGADTGELFF.

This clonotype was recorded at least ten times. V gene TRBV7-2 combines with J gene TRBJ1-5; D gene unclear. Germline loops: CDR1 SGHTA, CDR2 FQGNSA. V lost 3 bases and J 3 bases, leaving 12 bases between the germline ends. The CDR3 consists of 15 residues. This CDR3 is CASSFAGVNNQPQHF. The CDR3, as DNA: TGTGCCAGCAGCTTCGCGGGAGTCAACAATCAGCCCCAGCATTTT.

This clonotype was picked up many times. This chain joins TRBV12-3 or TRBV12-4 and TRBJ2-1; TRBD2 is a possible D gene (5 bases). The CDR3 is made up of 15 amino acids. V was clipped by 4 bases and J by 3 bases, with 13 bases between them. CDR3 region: CASSSTSNDYNEQFF. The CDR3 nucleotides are TGTGCCAGCAGTTCTACTAGTAACGACTACAATGAGCAGTTCTTC.

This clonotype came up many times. CDR3 protein: CASSQAVGGRDSYEQYF. The CDR3 nucleotides read TGCGCCAGCAGCCAAGCAGTCGGGGGGAGGGACTCCTACGAGCAGTACTTC. The chain has TRBV4-3 and TRBJ2-7; TRBD2 aligns across 7 bases. The trim removed 1 base at V and 0 bases at J, leaving 9 bases unmatched. Germline V gene lookup returns CDR1 LGHNA and CDR2 YSLEER. The CDR3 extends over 17 amino acids.

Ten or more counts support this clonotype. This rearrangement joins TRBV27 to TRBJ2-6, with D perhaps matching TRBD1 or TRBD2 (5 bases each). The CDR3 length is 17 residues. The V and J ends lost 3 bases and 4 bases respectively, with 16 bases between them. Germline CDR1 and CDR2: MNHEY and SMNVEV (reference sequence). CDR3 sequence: CASSLVAWGTGANVLTF. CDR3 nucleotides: TGTGCCAGCAGTTTGGTCGCCTGGGGGACGGGGGCCAACGTCCTGACTTTC. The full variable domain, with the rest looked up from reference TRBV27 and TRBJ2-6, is EAQVTQNPRYLITVTGKKLTVTCSQNMNHEYMSWYRQDPGLGLRQIYYSMNVEVTDKGDVPEGYKVSRKEKRNFPLILESPSPNQTSLYFCASSLVAWGTGANVLTFGAGSRLTVL.

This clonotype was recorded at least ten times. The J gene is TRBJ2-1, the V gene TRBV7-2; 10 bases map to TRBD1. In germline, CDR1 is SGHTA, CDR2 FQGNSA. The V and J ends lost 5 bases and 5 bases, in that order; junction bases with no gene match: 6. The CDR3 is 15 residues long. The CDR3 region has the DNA TGTGCCAGCAGCCCTGGGACAGGGGCTAACAATGAGCAGTTCTTC. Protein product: CASSPGTGANNEQFF.

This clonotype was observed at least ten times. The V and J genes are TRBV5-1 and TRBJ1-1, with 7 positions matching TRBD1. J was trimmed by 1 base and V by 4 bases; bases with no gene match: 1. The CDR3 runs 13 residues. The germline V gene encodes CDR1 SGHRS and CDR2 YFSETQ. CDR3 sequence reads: CASSRDRNTEAFF. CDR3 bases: TGCGCCAGCAGCAGGGACAGGAACACTGAAGCTTTCTTT.

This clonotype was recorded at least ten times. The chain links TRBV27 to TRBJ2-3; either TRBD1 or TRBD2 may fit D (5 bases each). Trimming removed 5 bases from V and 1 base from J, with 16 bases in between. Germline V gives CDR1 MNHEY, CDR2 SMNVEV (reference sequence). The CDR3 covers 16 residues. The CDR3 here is CASSNRELGGTDTQYF. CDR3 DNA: TGTGCCAGCAGTAACCGGGAACTAGGGGGCACAGATACGCAGTATTTT.

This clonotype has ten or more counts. The CDR3 protein is CASSSEGEVQNEQFF. The DNA of the CDR3 is TGCGCCAGCAGCAGCGAAGGGGAAGTGCAGAATGAGCAGTTCTTC. The chain is built from TRBV5-1 and TRBJ2-1; the D gene is possibly TRBD1 (5 bases). The CDR3 consists of 15 residues. V lost 4 bases, J lost 7 bases, and 18 bases lay in between. Germline V gene data show CDR1 as SGHRS and CDR2 as YFSETQ.

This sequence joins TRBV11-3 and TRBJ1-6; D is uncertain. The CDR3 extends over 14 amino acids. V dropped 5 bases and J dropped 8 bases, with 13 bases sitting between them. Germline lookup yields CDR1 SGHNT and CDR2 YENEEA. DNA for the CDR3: TGTGCCAGCAGCATGGGTGGCTCGGATTCACCCCTCCACTTT. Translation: CASSMGGSDSPLHF.

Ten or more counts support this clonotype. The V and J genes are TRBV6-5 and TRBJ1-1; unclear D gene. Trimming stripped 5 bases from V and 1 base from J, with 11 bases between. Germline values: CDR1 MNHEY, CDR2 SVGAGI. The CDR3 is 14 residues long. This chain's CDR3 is CASSPRRSNTEAFF. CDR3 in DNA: TGTGCCAGCAGTCCCCGCAGATCGAACACTGAAGCTTTCTTT.

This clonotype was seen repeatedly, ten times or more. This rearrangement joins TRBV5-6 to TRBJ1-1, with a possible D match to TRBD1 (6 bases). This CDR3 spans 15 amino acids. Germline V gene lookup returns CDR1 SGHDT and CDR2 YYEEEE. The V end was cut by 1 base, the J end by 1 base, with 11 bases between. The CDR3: CASSLRGGSNTEAFF. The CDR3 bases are TGTGCCAGCAGCTTGAGGGGGGGATCGAACACTGAAGCTTTCTTT.

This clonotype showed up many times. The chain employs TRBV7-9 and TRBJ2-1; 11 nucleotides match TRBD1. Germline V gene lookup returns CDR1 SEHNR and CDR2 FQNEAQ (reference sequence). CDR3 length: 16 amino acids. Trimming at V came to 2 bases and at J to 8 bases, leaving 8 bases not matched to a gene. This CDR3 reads CASSLLHGQGAYEQFF. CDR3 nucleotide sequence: TGTGCCAGCAGCTTATTGCATGGACAGGGGGCCTATGAGCAGTTCTTC. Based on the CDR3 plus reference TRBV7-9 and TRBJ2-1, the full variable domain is DTGVSQNPRHKITKRGQNVTFRCDPISEHNRLYWYRQTLGQGPEFLTYFQNEAQLEKSRLLSDRFSAERPKGSFSTLEIQRTEQGDSAMYLCASSLLHGQGAYEQFFGPGTRLTVL.